This T cell receptor (beta chain) was sequenced in a study of breast tumors, draining lymph nodes, adjacent tissues. The study's findings and limits: Compared with lymph nodes, tumors were less diverse; compared with nontumor tissue, more. Tumor and nontumor repertoires were significantly more similar in luminal-like than in basal-like breast cancer. The lymph node origin of tumor T cells was framed as consistent with a hypothesis, not demonstrated. Most tumor T cells seemingly derive from lymph node, then expand in tumor.

This clonotype came up many times. Its antigen remains unidentified. The lymph nodes were axillary draining lymph nodes from breast cancer patients. One entry per CDR3 protein, called by TCRdb with MiXCR from the multiplex PCR reads. The sample consists of 130,000 or so distinct CDR3 sequences, approximately 29% of them appearing once. Germline V gives CDR1 ENHRY, CDR2 SYGVKD. The CDR3 loop spans 14 amino acids. V was pared by 3 bases and J by 5 bases, with 4 bases of the junction left unmatched. The V and J genes are TRBV10-3 and TRBJ2-1, with 7 bases lining up with TRBD1. The TCR was taken from a female donor with breast cancer. Some clones in this sample may be carry-over from other donors' samples. The source material was axillary lymph node tissue. CDR3: CAISDPDRNNEQFF. In DNA form, the CDR3 reads TGTGCCATCAGTGATCCGGACAGGAACAATGAGCAGTTCTTC.